The rows below give T cell receptor beta chains drawn from one sample of a study of early T cells in non-severe SARS-CoV-2 infection. TCRdb ran MiXCR on the 5' RACE reads and lists one entry per CDR3 protein. In the table there are tens of thousands of distinct CDR3 sequences, approximately 6.9% of which are singletons. The sample taken for sequencing was whole blood. Receptors originate from an adult who was a healthcare worker with PCR-confirmed SARS-CoV-2 infection or an uninfected control (not recorded which). Both conserved end residues are part of each CDR3. The order of the fields is J gene, clone size, D gene, V gene, CDR3 length, CDR3 protein, CDR3 DNA. D genes are given only for firm matches. Clone size is shown for a subset of rows, as once, few, many or a class of expanded clone.

>TRBJ2-7|many|.|TRBV20-1|13
CSATYGGGYEQYF
TGCAGTGCTACTTATGGGGGCGGCTACGAGCAGTACTTC
>TRBJ2-5|few|TRBD2|TRBV5-4|14
CASTPGLELETQYF
TGTGCCAGCACTCCAGGACTAGAGCTGGAGACCCAGTACTTC
>TRBJ2-1|once|TRBD2|TRBV10-3|15
CAISEGLADYNEQFF
TGTGCCATCAGTGAGGGACTAGCGGATTACAATGAGCAGTTCTTC
>TRBJ2-1|many|.|TRBV29-1|14
CSVAGRGGYNEQFF
TGCAGCGTTGCCGGCAGGGGCGGGTACAATGAGCAGTTCTTC
>TRBJ2-2|.|.|TRBV21-1|13
CASITTSAGELFF
TGTGCCAGCATCACGACTAGCGCCGGGGAGCTGTTTTTT
>TRBJ2-2|few|TRBD1|TRBV9|15
CASTKDRGNTGELFF
TGTGCCAGCACCAAGGACAGGGGAAACACCGGGGAGCTGTTTTTT
>TRBJ2-7|few|.|TRBV6-6|12
CASSYRSLEQYF
TGTGCCAGCAGTTACCGTTCTCTGGAGCAGTACTTC
>TRBJ1-2|few|.|TRBV20-1|13
CSATTGGASGYTF
TGCAGTGCTACCACGGGGGGCGCGAGTGGCTACACCTTC
>TRBJ2-7|many|TRBD1|TRBV4-1|18
CASSQSGARTGSSYEQYF
TGCGCCAGCAGCCAAAGTGGGGCTAGGACAGGAAGCTCCTACGAGCAGTACTTC
>TRBJ2-7|.|.|TRBV12-3/TRBV12-4|15
CASSLDGGISYEQYF
TGTGCCAGCAGTTTAGATGGGGGTATATCCTACGAGCAGTACTTC
>TRBJ2-7|many|.|TRBV7-8|14
CASSFGVAAYEQYF
TGTGCCAGCAGCTTCGGAGTGGCTGCCTACGAGCAGTACTTC
>TRBJ2-2|many|.|TRBV5-1|14
CASSWDTNTGELFF
TGCGCCAGCAGCTGGGACACCAACACCGGGGAGCTGTTTTTT
>TRBJ1-5|.|TRBD1|TRBV20-1|15
CSASGTAVSNQPQHF
TGCAGTGCTAGTGGGACAGCGGTTAGCAATCAGCCCCAGCATTTT
>TRBJ2-1|many|TRBD2|TRBV29-1|16
CSVDHFGSGSMNEQFF
TGCAGCGTTGACCATTTTGGAAGCGGGAGTATGAATGAGCAGTTCTTC
>TRBJ2-7|many|TRBD1|TRBV29-1|14
CSVFLGTGDYEQYF
TGCAGCGTCTTCCTCGGGACAGGGGATTACGAGCAGTACTTC
>TRBJ2-2|few|TRBD1|TRBV29-1|15
CSVGTGIFNTGELFF
TGCAGCGTTGGGACAGGGATCTTCAACACCGGGGAGCTGTTTTTT
>TRBJ1-4|many|TRBD1|TRBV27|13
CASSRDRAAKLFF
TGTGCCAGCAGTCGGGACAGGGCGGCAAAACTGTTTTTT
>TRBJ2-3|many|TRBD2|TRBV10-3|15
CAISTGELASRGKYF
TGTGCCATCAGTACCGGGGAACTAGCGTCCCGCGGGAAGTATTTT
>TRBJ2-7|many|.|TRBV18|13
CASSPRQGYEQYF
TGTGCCAGCTCACCACGTCAGGGTTACGAGCAGTACTTC
>TRBJ1-5|many|.|TRBV3-1|14
CASSQDPSNQPQHF
TGTGCCAGCAGCCAAGACCCTAGCAATCAGCCCCAGCATTTT
>TRBJ1-6|many|TRBD1|TRBV6-1|14
CASSHGQGNSPLHF
TGTGCCAGCAGCCACGGACAGGGCAATTCACCCCTCCACTTT
>TRBJ1-2|many|.|TRBV28|15
CASSPYTGSGSGYTF
TGTGCCAGCAGCCCATATACGGGGTCCGGGAGTGGCTACACCTTC
>TRBJ2-1|many|TRBD2|TRBV11-3|16
CASSRSGSLSYNEQFF
TGTGCCAGCAGTCGTAGCGGGAGTTTATCCTACAATGAGCAGTTCTTC
>TRBJ2-7|.|.|TRBV7-2|13
CASSPRLDYEQYF
TGTGCCAGCAGCCCGCGACTTGACTACGAGCAGTACTTC
>TRBJ1-1|.|.|TRBV28|12
CASSLLRTEAFF
TGTGCCAGCAGTTTACTCCGGACTGAAGCTTTCTTT
>TRBJ1-5|many|.|TRBV19|15
CASNNYRVRNQPQHF
TGTGCCAGTAACAACTACAGGGTACGCAATCAGCCCCAGCATTTT
>TRBJ2-7|many|.|TRBV20-1|14
CSARGGKGDYEQYF
TGCAGTGCTAGAGGGGGGAAAGGTGACTACGAGCAGTACTTC
>TRBJ2-7|many|.|TRBV4-1|17
CASSHPGGGVNAYEQYF
TGCGCCAGCAGCCACCCCGGGGGCGGGGTGAACGCCTACGAGCAGTACTTC
>TRBJ2-1|many|TRBD1|TRBV27|17
CASSPGQGADSYNEQFF
TGTGCCAGCAGTCCCGGACAGGGGGCTGATTCCTACAATGAGCAGTTCTTC
>TRBJ1-1|many|TRBD1|TRBV7-3|14
CASSYAGGWTEAFF
TGTGCCAGCAGCTATGCAGGGGGCTGGACTGAAGCTTTCTTT
>TRBJ1-1|few|.|TRBV12-3/TRBV12-4|13
CASSRDLNTEAFF
TGTGCCAGCAGTCGGGACCTGAACACTGAAGCTTTCTTT
>TRBJ2-1|many|.|TRBV27|16
CASSSTRQGSYNEQFF
TGTGCCAGCAGTTCGACCCGCCAGGGTTCCTACAATGAGCAGTTCTTC
>TRBJ2-6|.|.|TRBV2|14
CASLQGSGANVLTF
TGTGCCAGTCTACAGGGATCTGGGGCCAACGTCCTGACTTTC
>TRBJ2-7|.|.|TRBV6-1|15
CAGSEVSRGVDEQYF
TGTGCCGGCAGTGAAGTATCCCGCGGGGTCGACGAGCAGTACTTC
>TRBJ1-3|.|.|TRBV7-9|13
CASSGTAGNTIYF
TGTGCCAGCAGCGGGACTGCTGGGAACACCATATATTTT
>TRBJ2-2|.|TRBD1|TRBV7-8|15
CASSRDRGLTGELFF
TGTGCCAGCAGCCGGGACAGGGGACTCACCGGGGAGCTGTTTTTT
>TRBJ2-7|many|.|TRBV20-1|12
CSASEGDYEQYF
TGCAGTGCTAGCGAAGGGGACTACGAGCAGTACTTC
>TRBJ2-1|.|TRBD2|TRBV7-3|15
CASSLTSGVYNEQFF
TGTGCCAGCAGCTTAACTAGCGGGGTTTACAATGAGCAGTTCTTC
>TRBJ1-5|medium-sized|.|TRBV6-1|16
CASSGDRTVSNQPQHF
TGTGCCAGCAGTGGTGACAGGACCGTTAGCAATCAGCCCCAGCATTTT
>TRBJ1-2|many|TRBD1|TRBV20-1|12
CSAQDRAYGYTF
TGCAGTGCACAAGACAGGGCCTATGGCTACACCTTC
>TRBJ1-5|.|.|TRBV7-3|15
CASSTTDSGNQPQHF
TGTGCCAGCAGCACCACAGACTCGGGCAATCAGCCCCAGCATTTT
>TRBJ1-2|many|.|TRBV29-1|15
CSVDSTGTVDSGYTF
TGCAGCGTTGATAGTACAGGGACCGTCGATAGTGGCTACACCTTC
>TRBJ1-5|many|.|TRBV4-1|16
CASSQAHGDGNQPQHF
TGCGCCAGCAGCCAAGCTCACGGGGATGGCAATCAGCCCCAGCATTTT
>TRBJ1-1|many|.|TRBV20-1|11
CSAGGWTEAFF
TGCAGTGCCGGGGGGTGGACTGAAGCTTTCTTT